The 15 T cell receptor beta chains reported below all come from one sample, sequenced in a study of OX40 agonist ivuxolimab in advanced cancers. TCRdb's table, derived via immunoSEQ multiplex PCR, lists solely in-frame clones and lacks some. The sample contains 50,000 to 75,000 clones, about 90% of which appear only once. Sample: CD4+ or CD8+ T cells sorted from blood, taken in a trial of the OX40 agonist ivuxolimab. Every receptor here comes from an adult with an advanced solid tumor such as melanoma, head and neck, liver or kidney cancer.

The genes are TRBV6-1 and TRBJ1-1; D gene unclear. The germline V and J ends were trimmed by 5 bases and 0 bases, with 7 bases remaining between them. This CDR3 region has 13 residues. Germline CDR1 is MNHNS and CDR2 is SASEGT. The CDR3 protein is CASSRNMNTEAFF. CDR3 DNA: TGTGCCAGCAGTCGAAATATGAACACTGAAGCTTTCTTT.

J is TRBJ1-1 and V is TRBV5-1, with no clear D. Germline CDR1 and CDR2: SGHRS and YFSETQ. The CDR3 loop spans 14 amino acids. Trimming shortened V by 2 bases and J by 0 bases, and 8 bases separated the two germline ends. The CDR3 loop is CASSFAGMNTEAFF. The CDR3 nucleotides are TGCGCCAGCAGCTTCGCGGGGATGAACACTGAAGCTTTCTTT.

A few counts support this clone. This chain joins TRBV30 and TRBJ2-5, with 11 bases fitting TRBD1. Germline-derived CDR1 and CDR2 are GTSNPN and SVGIG (reference sequence). The CDR3 has 16 residues. The J segment lost 8 bases and the V segment lost 2 bases, leaving 13 bases of the junction unmatched. The CDR3 is CAWSPWDRGAPQTQYF. The DNA of the CDR3 is TGTGCCTGGAGTCCCTGGGACAGGGGGGCTCCCCAAACCCAGTACTTC.

V usage is TRBV2 and J usage is TRBJ2-1, with 9 bases identical to TRBD2. Germline trimming cut 6 bases from V and 0 bases from J; bases unmatched to any gene: 3. The CDR3 loop spans 15 amino acids. CDR1 and CDR2 (germline): SNHLY, FYNNEI. CDR3 residues: CASSVAGDSYNEQFF. The CDR3, as DNA: TGTGCCAGCAGCGTAGCGGGAGACTCCTACAATGAGCAGTTCTTC.

The rearrangement uses TRBV6-1 and TRBJ1-1; D might be TRBD1 (5 bases). The CDR3 loop spans 13 amino acids. V lost 2 bases and J 1 base, leaving 5 bases between the germline ends. From germline, CDR1 is MNHNS and CDR2 SASEGT. As DNA, the CDR3 is TGTGCCAGCAGTGAAACAGGGAACACTGAAGCTTTCTTT. Translated, it gives CASSETGNTEAFF.

CDR3 residues: CASSAVGQGSGYTF. CDR3 bases: TGTGCCAGCAGTGCGGTGGGGCAGGGGAGTGGCTACACCTTC. V usage is TRBV2 and J usage is TRBJ1-2, with D perhaps TRBD1 (6 bases). Germline CDR1 is SNHLY and CDR2 is FYNNEI. The CDR3 is 14 residues long. The V end lost 4 bases, the J end lost 7 bases, and 16 bases lay between the germline ends.

The J gene is TRBJ1-5, the V gene TRBV19, with D perhaps matching TRBD1 (6 bases). The CDR3 sequence is 13 residues long. Germline assignment: CDR1 LNHDA and CDR2 SQIVND (reference sequence). Trimming cost V 7 bases and J 7 bases, with 14 bases left between them. CDR3 amino acids: CASNGGTGQPQHF. In DNA form, the CDR3 reads TGTGCCAGTAATGGGGGCACGGGGCAGCCCCAGCATTTT.

The chain carries TRBV5-1 and TRBJ1-5, with 9 positions matching TRBD1. The CDR3 has 14 residues. The trim removed 4 bases at V and 9 bases at J, leaving 8 bases unmatched. The V gene's germline CDR1 is SGHRS and CDR2 YFSETQ. The CDR3 reads CASSPGQGGPPQHF. The CDR3 DNA is TGCGCCAGCAGCCCGGGACAGGGTGGACCGCCCCAGCATTTT.

This clone is a singleton in its sample. The chain employs TRBV5-4 and TRBJ2-5; the D gene is possibly TRBD1 (6 bases). Germline V gene data show CDR1 as SGHNT and CDR2 as YYREEE (reference sequence). V shed 4 bases and J shed 3 bases, with 13 bases lying between them. This CDR3 region has 14 residues. The CDR3 DNA reads TGTGCCAGCAGCCCCCTGTCAGGGGAAGAGACCCAGTACTTC. It specifies CASSPLSGEETQYF.

This chain connects TRBV7-3 to TRBJ2-5, with 10 bases matching TRBD1. The CDR3 consists of 13 residues. Germline V gene data show CDR1 as SGHTA and CDR2 as FQGTGA. J gave up 5 bases and V 6 bases, and 3 bases lay outside the gene matches. This CDR3 is CASRQTGGETQYF. The CDR3 DNA is TGTGCCAGCAGACAGACAGGGGGCGAGACCCAGTACTTC.

This clone is a singleton in its sample. The chain recombines TRBV4-1 with TRBJ2-5, with D possibly being TRBD2 (6 bases). In germline, CDR1 is MGHRA, CDR2 YSYEKL. This CDR3 comprises 13 residues. V shed 4 bases and J shed 7 bases, with 13 bases lying between them. The CDR3 nucleotides read TGCGCCAGCAGCCTCTCTCAGGAGGGGACCCAGTACTTC. It is translated as CASSLSQEGTQYF.

V usage is TRBV6-5 and J usage is TRBJ2-7; D unclear. Germline CDR1 is MNHEY and CDR2 is SVGAGI. V lost 8 bases and J lost 6, with 14 bases in between. The CDR3 has 12 residues. CDR3 in DNA: TGTGCCAGCCGCGCTTGGGATAGCGAGCAGTACTTC. Translated, it gives CASRAWDSEQYF.

This chain links TRBV5-4 with TRBJ2-5; either TRBD1 or TRBD2 may fit D (5 bases each). Germline V gene lookup returns CDR1 SGHNT and CDR2 YYREEE (reference sequence). CDR3 size: 17 residues. The germline V and J ends were trimmed by 3 bases and 5 bases, with 23 bases remaining between them. CDR3 in amino acids: CASSWEKTGTRRETQYF. The CDR3, as DNA: TGTGCCAGCAGCTGGGAGAAAACCGGGACCCGGCGGGAGACCCAGTACTTC.

V gene TRBV7-3 combines with J gene TRBJ1-2; TRBD1 is a possible D gene (5 bases). The CDR3 extends over 15 amino acids. The V gene's germline CDR1 is SGHTA and CDR2 FQGTGA. V lost 2 bases, J lost 2 bases, and 12 bases lay in between. The CDR3 spells CASSLLGGSNYGYTF. The CDR3 DNA reads as TGTGCCAGCAGCTTACTCGGGGGGTCCAACTATGGCTACACCTTC.

V gene TRBV2 combines with J gene TRBJ1-2; possible D gene TRBD1, 6 bases. CDR1 SNHLY and CDR2 FYNNEI come from the germline V gene. The CDR3 runs to 14 residues. Trimming removed 0 bases from V and 6 bases from J, with 11 bases in between. CDR3 bases: TGTGCCAGCAGTGAAGCTCGAACAGGGCATGGCTACACCTTC. Translated, it gives CASSEARTGHGYTF.